Following are 19 T cell receptor beta chains from one sample sequenced in a study of T cells after yellow fever vaccination. TCRdb redid the calling of the 5' RACE reads with MiXCR, one entry per CDR3 protein. The sample yields 250,000 or so distinct CDR3 sequences, 6.9% seen once. Sequences were derived from CD4+ T cells sorted from PBMCs, sampled 15 days after the yellow fever booster vaccination. The receptors were sampled from a man aged 25 to 45 who received the YFV17D yellow fever vaccine.

This clonotype appeared many times. The chain is built from TRBV3-1 and TRBJ2-2; D remains ambiguous. The V end was cut by 6 bases, the J end by 13 bases, with 15 bases between. There are 12 residues in the CDR3. Germline V gene data show CDR1 as LGHDT and CDR2 as YNNKEL (reference sequence). The chain's CDR3 is CASSPEGKGLFF. The DNA of the CDR3 is TGTGCCAGCAGTCCAGAAGGGAAAGGGCTGTTTTTT.

This CDR3 is CASSSTRRGYNEQFF. The CDR3 DNA reads TGTGCCAGCAGCTCTACCAGACGGGGGTACAATGAGCAGTTCTTC. This chain connects TRBV7-9 to TRBJ2-1; possibly TRBD2 for D (6 bases). With 4 bases removed from V and 4 bases from J, the gap between germline ends came to 14 bases. CDR3 size: 15 residues. Germline CDR1 is SEHNR and CDR2 is FQNEAQ (reference sequence). Full variable domain (rest looked up from reference TRBV7-9 and TRBJ2-1): DTGVSQNPRHKITKRGQNVTFRCDPISEHNRLYWYRQTLGQGPEFLTYFQNEAQLEKSRLLSDRFSAERPKGSFSTLEIQRTEQGDSAMYLCASSSTRRGYNEQFFGPGTRLTVL.

This clonotype was counted at least ten times. V usage is TRBV29-1 and J usage is TRBJ2-5; a weak D match, TRBD1 (6 bases). The CDR3 has 13 amino acids. Looked up from germline, CDR1 is SQVTM and CDR2 is ANQGSEA. Trimming took off 6 bases at V and 0 bases at J, with 11 bases between the two ends. The CDR3: CSVGRGDQETQYF. Written as DNA, the CDR3 is TGCAGCGTAGGCAGGGGAGACCAAGAGACCCAGTACTTC.

This clonotype is judged medium-sized. The rearrangement uses TRBV7-2 and TRBJ2-1, with 10 bases lining up with TRBD2. The V segment lost 5 bases and the J segment 1 base; nucleotides outside the gene matches: 11. In germline, CDR1 is SGHTA, CDR2 FQGNSA. The CDR3 is 18 residues long. CDR3 protein: CASSPTLLAGFSYNEQFF. The CDR3 coding sequence is TGTGCCAGCAGCCCCACCCTACTAGCGGGGTTTTCCTACAATGAGCAGTTCTTC.

This clonotype has only a few counts. The chain joins TRBV18 to TRBJ2-7; perhaps TRBD2 as D (7 bases). From germline, CDR1 is KGHSH and CDR2 LQKENI. This CDR3 comprises 15 residues. V was clipped by 2 bases and J by 3 bases, with 14 bases between them. CDR3 coding DNA: TGTGCCAGCTCACCAAGTGGGGGGGCCGGCTACGAGCAGTACTTC. It translates to CASSPSGGAGYEQYF.

This clonotype was observed a few times. J is TRBJ2-1 and V is TRBV12-3 or TRBV12-4; D is possibly TRBD1 or TRBD2 (7 bases each). With 6 bases removed from V and 9 bases from J, the gap between germline ends came to 30 bases. CDR3 length equals 18 residues. The CDR3 here is CASSTGQRLRGGRVEQFF. CDR3 nucleotide sequence: TGTGCCAGCAGCACGGGACAGCGGCTTAGAGGCGGGAGAGTTGAGCAGTTCTTC.

This clonotype showed up just a few times. V is TRBV7-8 and J is TRBJ2-3; unclear D gene. The ends were cut back, 5 bases at V and 0 bases at J, with 12 bases in the middle. This CDR3 spans 15 amino acids. Germline lookup yields CDR1 SGHVS and CDR2 FQNEAQ. CDR3 in DNA: TGTGCCAGCAGCCGAAGGACGCAAAGCACAGATACGCAGTATTTT. Its protein product is CASSRRTQSTDTQYF.

This sequence joins TRBV4-2 and TRBJ2-1, with 12 positions matching TRBD2. The trim removed 4 bases at V and 2 bases at J, leaving 9 bases unmatched. Germline lookup yields CDR1 LGHNA and CDR2 YNFKEQ. This CDR3 has 18 amino acids. The CDR3 protein is CASSPNPTSGSTYNEQFF. The CDR3 DNA is TGTGCCAGCAGCCCTAACCCGACTAGCGGGAGCACCTACAATGAGCAGTTCTTC.

The table lists this clonotype with a few counts. The V call is TRBV2, the J call TRBJ2-7; D possibly corresponds to TRBD1 (6 bases). This CDR3 region has 14 residues. Germline V gene lookup returns CDR1 SNHLY and CDR2 FYNNEI. Trimming left V 3 bases short and J 0 bases short, with 9 bases between. The CDR3 region is CASSEGQSSYEQYF. The CDR3 DNA reads as TGTGCCAGCAGTGAGGGACAAAGCTCCTACGAGCAGTACTTC.

Ten or more counts support this clonotype. This chain connects TRBV5-1 to TRBJ1-1; D is perhaps TRBD1 (5 bases). Germline-derived CDR1 and CDR2 are SGHRS and YFSETQ. Trimming left V 2 bases short and J 1 base short, with 21 bases between. This CDR3 contains 18 residues. Written as DNA, the CDR3 is TGCGCCAGCAGCTTTGAAATGGGGCAGGGCGGAGGGAACACTGAAGCTTTCTTT. Translated, it gives CASSFEMGQGGGNTEAFF.

Many counts were recorded for this clonotype. This chain uses TRBV7-2 with TRBJ2-7, with D unclear. V was cut by 3 bases and J by 5 bases, with 11 bases left in between. The CDR3 is made up of 13 amino acids. The germline CDR1 and CDR2 sequences are SGHTA and FQGNSA. The CDR3 DNA reads TGTGCCAGCAGCTTTCTAGGAAACCACGAGCAGTACTTC. Encoded protein: CASSFLGNHEQYF.

This clonotype came up many times. The chain combines TRBV5-1 with TRBJ2-3; maybe TRBD1 (6 bases). Germline CDR1 SGHRS, CDR2 YFSETQ. This CDR3 contains 15 residues. With 0 bases removed from V and 0 bases from J, the gap between germline ends came to 8 bases. The CDR3 DNA reads TGCGCCAGCAGCTTGGGGGGGCGGAGCACAGATACGCAGTATTTT. Amino acids: CASSLGGRSTDTQYF.

This sequence joins TRBV5-1 and TRBJ2-2, with D perhaps being TRBD1 or TRBD2 (5 bases each). The ends were cut back, 4 bases at V and 4 bases at J, with 11 bases in the middle. The CDR3 totals 14 residues. The germline CDR1 and CDR2 sequences are SGHRS and YFSETQ. The CDR3 spells CASSMGTATGELFF. CDR3 in DNA: TGCGCCAGCAGCATGGGGACGGCCACCGGGGAGCTGTTTTTT.

This rearrangement joins TRBV14 to TRBJ2-5; TRBD1 might be the D (5 bases). Trimming removed 1 base at V and 2 bases at J, with 14 bases between. There are 16 residues in the CDR3. CDR1 and CDR2 (germline): SGHDN, FVKESK. The CDR3 here is CASSQAPGLGQETQYF. The DNA of the CDR3 is TGTGCCAGCAGCCAAGCCCCAGGGTTAGGGCAAGAGACCCAGTACTTC.

There are many counts of this clonotype. V usage is TRBV6-2 or TRBV6-3 and J usage is TRBJ1-5; 7 bases are shared with TRBD1. CDR3 length: 14 residues. Per germline, CDR1 MNHEY and CDR2 SVGEGT. J gave up 4 bases and V 5 bases, and 5 bases lay outside the gene matches. As DNA, the CDR3 is TGTGCCAGCAGTGGGGGACAGATTAATCAGCCCCAGCATTTT. Residues: CASSGGQINQPQHF.

This rearrangement joins TRBV11-2 to TRBJ2-1; D is unclear. The CDR3 contains 14 residues. Germline V gene data show CDR1 as SGHAT and CDR2 as FQNNGV. Deletions cut 2 bases from V and 2 bases from J, with 7 bases between. CDR3 bases: TGTGCCAGCAGCTTACGGCCCGCCTACAATGAGCAGTTCTTC. Its translation: CASSLRPAYNEQFF.

This clonotype was found many times. The chain carries TRBV7-9 and TRBJ2-1; 12 bases fit TRBD2. The CDR3 is 15 residues long. CDR1 is SEHNR, CDR2 FQNEAQ, per germline (reference sequence). J gave up 9 bases and V 3 bases, and 6 bases lay outside the gene matches. CDR3 nucleotide sequence: TGTGCCAGCAGCTTCTTGACTAGCGGGAGCGCTGAGCAGTTCTTC. Translating it yields CASSFLTSGSAEQFF. Complete variable domain (other parts from reference TRBV7-9 and TRBJ2-1): DTGVSQNPRHKITKRGQNVTFRCDPISEHNRLYWYRQTLGQGPEFLTYFQNEAQLEKSRLLSDRFSAERPKGSFSTLEIQRTEQGDSAMYLCASSFLTSGSAEQFFGPGTRLTVL.

V and J are TRBV18 and TRBJ2-7; 7 positions agree with TRBD2. The V and J ends lost 3 bases and 6 bases, in that order; junction bases with no gene match: 5. From germline, CDR1 is KGHSH and CDR2 LQKENI. The CDR3 extends over 13 amino acids. This chain's CDR3 is CASSPWEGREQYF. CDR3 bases: TGTGCCAGCTCACCCTGGGAGGGCCGCGAGCAGTACTTC.

This clonotype was observed a handful of times. The rearrangement joins TRBV4-1 to TRBJ2-1; tentatively, D is TRBD2 (6 bases). Germline V gene lookup returns CDR1 MGHRA and CDR2 YSYEKL. V shed 5 bases and J shed 7 bases, with 18 bases lying between them. The CDR3 has 15 residues. The CDR3 reads CASSLPTRRNNEQFF. In DNA, the CDR3 is TGCGCCAGCAGCTTGCCGACTAGGCGGAATAATGAGCAGTTCTTC.